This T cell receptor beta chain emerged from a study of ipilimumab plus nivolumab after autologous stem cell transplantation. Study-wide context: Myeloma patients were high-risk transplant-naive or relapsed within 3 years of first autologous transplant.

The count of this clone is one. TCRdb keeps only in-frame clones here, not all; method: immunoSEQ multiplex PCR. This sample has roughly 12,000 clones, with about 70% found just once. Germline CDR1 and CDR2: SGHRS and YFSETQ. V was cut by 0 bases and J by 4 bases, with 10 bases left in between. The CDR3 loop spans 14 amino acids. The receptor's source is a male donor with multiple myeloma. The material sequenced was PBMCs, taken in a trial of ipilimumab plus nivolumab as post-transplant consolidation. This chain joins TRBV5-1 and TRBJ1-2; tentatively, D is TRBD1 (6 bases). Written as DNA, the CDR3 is TGCGCCAGCAGCTTGGCTACAGGGAGCTATGGCTACACCTTC. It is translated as CASSLATGSYGYTF.